Sequencing of this T cell receptor (beta chain) was carried out in a study of T cell responses to AZD1222 COVID-19 vaccine. Findings of the study overall: Only a handful of individuals given AZD1222 were seropositive at baseline.

The germline V gene encodes CDR1 MDHEN and CDR2 SYDVKM. V was trimmed by 2 bases and J by 0 bases, leaving 34 bases between them. The CDR3 runs to 23 residues. The data were produced by immunoSEQ multiplex PCR, yet TCRdb's version contains in-frame clones alone and is incomplete. The repertoire table contains about 140,000 clones. As concerns this clone: Its target is not known.

The J gene is TRBJ1-1, the V gene TRBV28, with D maybe TRBD1 (6 bases). This TCR was recovered from an adult in good health. The specimen sequenced was peripheral blood. In DNA form, the CDR3 reads TGTGCCAGCAGTTTACCCCCGGCCCCCTCACTAGGGGGGGGCCCTTTCATGAACACTGAAGCTTTCTTT. Its translation is CASSLPPAPSLGGGPFMNTEAFF. The full variable domain, its missing parts supplied by reference TRBV28 and TRBJ1-1, is DVKVTQSSRYLVKRTGEKVFLECVQDMDHENMFWYRQDPGLGLRLIYFSYDVKMKEKGDIPEGYSVSREKKERFSLILESASTNQTSMYLCASSLPPAPSLGGGPFMNTEAFFGQGTRLTVV.